This T cell receptor beta chain was retrieved from a study of shared clonotypes between healthy human individuals. Study results and limitations: The diversity represented, both genetic and in exposure history, was limited by few donors.

As for this clone: Its antigen is unknown.

Execution of the assay was at deep level. PCR replicates performed on unsorted PBMC used approximately 300 ng DNA, 29,000 or so T cell genomes. The authors' processing: Filtering of immunoSEQ junctional sequences could not match full-length read filtering. TCRdb keeps only in-frame clones here, not all; method: immunoSEQ multiplex PCR. Clone size and the V and J calls come from that table; the DNA yielded D and trimming. The sample has more than 400,000 clones, over 70% seen once; the top ten hold roughly 13%. The germline gives CDR1 SGHAT, CDR2 FQDESV (reference sequence). Trimming left V 5 bases short and J 5 bases short, with 12 bases between. The CDR3 has 13 amino acids.

Sequencing was performed on PBMCs. This TCR was sampled from a middle-aged woman in good health. Some clones in this sample may be carry-over from other donors' samples. This sequence joins TRBV11-1 and TRBJ2-5; possibly TRBD2 for D (5 bases). In DNA form, the CDR3 reads TGTGCCAGCAGCCCGGGAATGGGCGAGACCCAGTACTTC. Amino acids: CASSPGMGETQYF.